This T cell receptor (beta chain) stems from a study of T cells after somatic rescue of genetic block. The V end was cut by 4 bases, the J end by 2 bases, with 12 bases between. The CDR3 is 14 amino acids. Germline loops: CDR1 SNHLY, CDR2 FYNNEI. This table comes from immunoSEQ multiplex PCR, and its TCRdb copy is limited to in-frame clones, with some not included. The sample shows 9,000 to 10,000 clones, roughly 74% of them seen only once. Material for sequencing was peripheral blood mononuclear cells (PBMCs). The receptor's source is a boy younger than 18. The rearrangement joins TRBV2 to TRBJ2-7; D gene uncertain. In nucleotides, the CDR3 is TGTGCCAGCAGTGCCAGACTCCTGACCTACGAGCAGTACTTC. Its translation: CASSARLLTYEQYF.